This TCR beta chain is drawn from a study of T cell changes during pregnancy in multiple sclerosis. This CDR3 spans 15 amino acids. V was trimmed by 1 base and J by 3 bases, leaving 10 bases between them. Germline V lookup: CDR1 MNHEY, CDR2 SMNVEV (reference sequence). Some clones are missing from TCRdb's copy, which holds only in-frame ones; the method was immunoSEQ multiplex PCR. The profile covers about 110,000 clones, with about nine tenths appearing a single time and less than 2% taken by the ten largest. Regarding this clone: Other nucleotide sequences in the sample specify the same CDR3.

The source of this sequence is a female donor with multiple sclerosis, enrolled in a pregnancy study. Sample: peripheral blood, taken after pregnancy. The chain carries TRBV27 and TRBJ2-1; D is perhaps TRBD1 (6 bases). The CDR3: CASSLLAGVYNEQFF. The CDR3 bases are TGTGCCAGCAGTTTATTAGCAGGGGTCTACAATGAGCAGTTCTTC.